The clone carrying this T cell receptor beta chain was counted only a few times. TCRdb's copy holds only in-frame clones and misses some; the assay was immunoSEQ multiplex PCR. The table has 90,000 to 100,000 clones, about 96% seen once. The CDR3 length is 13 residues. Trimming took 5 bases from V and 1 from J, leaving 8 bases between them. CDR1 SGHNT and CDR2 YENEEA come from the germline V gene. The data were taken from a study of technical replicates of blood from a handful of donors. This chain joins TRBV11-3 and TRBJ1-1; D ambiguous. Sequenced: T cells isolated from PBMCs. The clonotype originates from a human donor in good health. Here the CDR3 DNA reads TGTGCCAGCAGCCCCTCGGGGAACACTGAAGCTTTCTTT. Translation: CASSPSGNTEAFF.